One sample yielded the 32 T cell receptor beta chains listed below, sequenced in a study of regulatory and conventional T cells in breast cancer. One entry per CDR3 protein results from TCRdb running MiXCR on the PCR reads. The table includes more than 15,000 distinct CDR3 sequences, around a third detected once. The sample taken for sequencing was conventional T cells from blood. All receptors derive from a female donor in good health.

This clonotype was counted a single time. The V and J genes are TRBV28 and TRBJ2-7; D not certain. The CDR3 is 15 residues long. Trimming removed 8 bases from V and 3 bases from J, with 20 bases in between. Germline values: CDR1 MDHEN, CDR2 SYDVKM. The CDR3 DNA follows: TGTGCCAGCGCCCCCGGGTTGGGCAGCCTCTACGAGCAGTACTTC. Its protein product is CASAPGLGSLYEQYF.

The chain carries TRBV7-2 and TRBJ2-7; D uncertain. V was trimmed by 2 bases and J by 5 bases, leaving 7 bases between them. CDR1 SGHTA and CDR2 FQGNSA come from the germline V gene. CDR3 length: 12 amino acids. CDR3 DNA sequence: TGTGCCAGCAGCTTAATCTGGAACGAGCAGTACTTC. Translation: CASSLIWNEQYF. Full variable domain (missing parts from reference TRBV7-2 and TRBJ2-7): GAGVSQSPSNKVTEKGKDVELRCDPISGHTALYWYRQSLGQGLEFLIYFQGNSAPDKSGLPSDRFSAERTGGSVSTLTIQRTQQEDSAVYLCASSLIWNEQYFGPGTRLTVT.

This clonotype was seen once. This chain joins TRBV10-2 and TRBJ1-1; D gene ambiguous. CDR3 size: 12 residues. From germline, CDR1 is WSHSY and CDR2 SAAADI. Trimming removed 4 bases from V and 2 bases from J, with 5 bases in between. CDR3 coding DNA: TGCGCCAGCAGTGTGGGAAACACTGAAGCTTTCTTT. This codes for CASSVGNTEAFF.

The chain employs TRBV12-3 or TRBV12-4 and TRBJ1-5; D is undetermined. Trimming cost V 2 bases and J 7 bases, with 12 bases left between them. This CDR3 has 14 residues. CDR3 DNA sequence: TGTGCCAGCAGTTTATTCGCTACGGGGCAGCCCCAGCATTTT. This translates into CASSLFATGQPQHF.

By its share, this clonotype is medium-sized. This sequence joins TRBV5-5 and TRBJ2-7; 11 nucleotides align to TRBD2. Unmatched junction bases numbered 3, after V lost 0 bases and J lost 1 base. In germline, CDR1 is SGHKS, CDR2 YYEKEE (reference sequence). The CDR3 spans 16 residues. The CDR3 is CASSLGLAGRSYEQYF. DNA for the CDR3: TGTGCCAGCAGCTTGGGACTAGCGGGGCGGTCCTACGAGCAGTACTTC.

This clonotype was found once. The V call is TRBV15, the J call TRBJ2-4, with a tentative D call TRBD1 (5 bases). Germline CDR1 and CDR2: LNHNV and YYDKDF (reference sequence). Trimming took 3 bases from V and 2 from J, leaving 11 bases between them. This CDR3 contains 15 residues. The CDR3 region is CATSRDQGPKNIQYF. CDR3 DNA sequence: TGTGCCACCAGCAGGGATCAGGGTCCCAAAAACATTCAGTACTTC.

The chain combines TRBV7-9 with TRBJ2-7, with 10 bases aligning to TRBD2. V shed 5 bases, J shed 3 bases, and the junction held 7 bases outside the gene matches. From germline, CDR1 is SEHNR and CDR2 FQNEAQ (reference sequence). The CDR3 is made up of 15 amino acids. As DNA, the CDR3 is TGTGCCAGCAGCCTCCGGACTAGCGGTCTCTACGAGCAGTACTTC. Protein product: CASSLRTSGLYEQYF.

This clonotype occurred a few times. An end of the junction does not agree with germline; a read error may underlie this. The CDR3 loop is CASSDPFGDPYNGQFF. CDR3 DNA: TGTGCCAGCAGTGATCCCTTCGGGGATCCCTACAATGGGCAGTTCTTC. This chain uses TRBV2 with TRBJ2-1, with D possibly being TRBD2 (5 bases). The CDR3 sequence is 16 residues long. Germline-derived CDR1 and CDR2 are SNHLY and FYNNEI.

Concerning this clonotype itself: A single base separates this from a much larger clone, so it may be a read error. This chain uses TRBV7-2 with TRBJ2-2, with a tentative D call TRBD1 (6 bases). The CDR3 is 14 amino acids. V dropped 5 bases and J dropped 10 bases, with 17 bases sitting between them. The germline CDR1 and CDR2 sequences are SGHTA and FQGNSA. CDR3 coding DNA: TGTGCCAGCAGCCCCCTCGCAGGGGCCGAGGAGCTGTTTTTT. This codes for CASSPLAGAEELFF.

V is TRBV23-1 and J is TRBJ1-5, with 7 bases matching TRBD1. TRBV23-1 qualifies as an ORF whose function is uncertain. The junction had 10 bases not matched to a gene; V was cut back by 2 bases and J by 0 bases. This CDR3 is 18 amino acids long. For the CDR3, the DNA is TGCGCCAGCAGTCAAGTTCAGGGGGAGCGGAATAGCAATCAGCCCCAGCATTTT. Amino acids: CASSQVQGERNSNQPQHF.

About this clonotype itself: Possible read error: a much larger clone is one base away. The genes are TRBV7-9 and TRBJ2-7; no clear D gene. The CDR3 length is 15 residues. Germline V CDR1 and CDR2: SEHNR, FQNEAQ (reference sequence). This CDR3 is CASSLGIDGTYEQNF. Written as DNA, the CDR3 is TGTGCCAGCAGCTTAGGTATTGACGGAACCTACGAGCAGAACTTC.

CDR3 protein: CAISEPNQPQHF. Here the CDR3 DNA reads TGTGCCATCAGTGAACCCAATCAGCCCCAGCATTTT. V is TRBV10-3 and J is TRBJ1-5; D uncertain. The V end was cut by 3 bases, the J end by 3 bases, with 3 bases between. Germline CDR1 ENHRY, CDR2 SYGVKD. There are 12 residues in the CDR3.

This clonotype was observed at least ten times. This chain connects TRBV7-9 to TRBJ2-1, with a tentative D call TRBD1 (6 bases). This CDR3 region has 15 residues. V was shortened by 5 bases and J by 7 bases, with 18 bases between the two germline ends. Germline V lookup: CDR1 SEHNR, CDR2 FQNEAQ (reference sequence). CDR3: CASSPRAGTHNEQFF. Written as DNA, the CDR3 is TGTGCCAGCAGCCCCCGGGCCGGGACACATAATGAGCAGTTCTTC.

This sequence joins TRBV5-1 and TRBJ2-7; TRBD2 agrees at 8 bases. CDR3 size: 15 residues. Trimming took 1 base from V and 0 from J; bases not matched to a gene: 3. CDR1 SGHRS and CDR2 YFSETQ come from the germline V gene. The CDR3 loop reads CASSLNSGSSYEQYF. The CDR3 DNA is TGCGCCAGCAGCTTGAACAGCGGGAGCTCCTACGAGCAGTACTTC. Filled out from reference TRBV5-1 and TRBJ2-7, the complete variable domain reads KAGVTQTPRYLIKTRGQQVTLSCSPISGHRSVSWYQQTPGQGLQFLFEYFSETQRNKGNFPGRFSGRQFSNSRSEMNVSTLELGDSALYLCASSLNSGSSYEQYFGPGTRLTVT.

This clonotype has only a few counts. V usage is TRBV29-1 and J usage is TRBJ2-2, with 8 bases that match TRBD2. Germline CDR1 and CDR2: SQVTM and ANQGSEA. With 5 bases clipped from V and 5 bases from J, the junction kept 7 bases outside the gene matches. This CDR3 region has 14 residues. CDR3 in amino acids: CSVLSGGVTGELFF. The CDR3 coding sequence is TGCAGCGTTCTCTCGGGAGGGGTGACCGGGGAGCTGTTTTTT.

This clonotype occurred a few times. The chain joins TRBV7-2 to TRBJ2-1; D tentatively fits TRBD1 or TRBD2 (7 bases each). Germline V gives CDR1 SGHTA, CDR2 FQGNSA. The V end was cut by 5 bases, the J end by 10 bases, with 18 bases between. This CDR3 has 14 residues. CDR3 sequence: CASSQQGGEGEQFF. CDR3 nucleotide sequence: TGTGCCAGCAGCCAGCAGGGGGGGGAAGGAGAGCAGTTCTTC.

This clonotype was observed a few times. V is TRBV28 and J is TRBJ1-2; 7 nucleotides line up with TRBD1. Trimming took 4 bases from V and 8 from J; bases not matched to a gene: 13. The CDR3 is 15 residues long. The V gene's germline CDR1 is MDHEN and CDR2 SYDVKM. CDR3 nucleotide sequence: TGTGCCAGCAGTTCCCCTCAGACAGGGTATGACGGCTACACCTTC. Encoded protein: CASSSPQTGYDGYTF.

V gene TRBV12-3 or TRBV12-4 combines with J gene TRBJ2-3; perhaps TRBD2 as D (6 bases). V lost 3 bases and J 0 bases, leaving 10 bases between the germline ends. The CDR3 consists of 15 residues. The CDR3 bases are TGTGCCAGCAGTTTGGCGCGGGGTAGCACAGATACGCAGTATTTT. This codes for CASSLARGSTDTQYF.

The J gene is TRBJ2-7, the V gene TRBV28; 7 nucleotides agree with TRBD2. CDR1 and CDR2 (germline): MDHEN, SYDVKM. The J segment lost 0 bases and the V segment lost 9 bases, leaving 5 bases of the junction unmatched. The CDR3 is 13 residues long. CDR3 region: CASGGSYSYEQYF. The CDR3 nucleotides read TGTGCCAGTGGCGGGAGTTACTCCTACGAGCAGTACTTC. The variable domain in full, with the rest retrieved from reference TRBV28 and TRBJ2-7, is DVKVTQSSRYLVKRTGEKVFLECVQDMDHENMFWYRQDPGLGLRLIYFSYDVKMKEKGDIPEGYSVSREKKERFSLILESASTNQTSMYLCASGGSYSYEQYFGPGTRLTVT.

The chain's CDR3 is CASSQDRGGNEKLFF. CDR3 bases: TGTGCCAGCAGCCAAGATCGGGGGGGGAATGAAAAACTGTTTTTT. This chain joins TRBV4-2 and TRBJ1-4, with a weak D call TRBD1 (5 bases). Between the trimmed V and J ends, which lost 0 bases and 5 bases, there was a span of 10 bases. Per germline, CDR1 LGHNA and CDR2 YNFKEQ. The CDR3 is 15 amino acids.

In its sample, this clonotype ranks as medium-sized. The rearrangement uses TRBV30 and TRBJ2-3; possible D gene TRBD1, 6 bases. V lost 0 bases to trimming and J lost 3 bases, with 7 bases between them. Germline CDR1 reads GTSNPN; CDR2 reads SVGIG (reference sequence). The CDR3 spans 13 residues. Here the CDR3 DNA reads TGTGCCTGGAGTGTACAGGGTACAGATACGCAGTATTTT. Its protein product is CAWSVQGTDTQYF.

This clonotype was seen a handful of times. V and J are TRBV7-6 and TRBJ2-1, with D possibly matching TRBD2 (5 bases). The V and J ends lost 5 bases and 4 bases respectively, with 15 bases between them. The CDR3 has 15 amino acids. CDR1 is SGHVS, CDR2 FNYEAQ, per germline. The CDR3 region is CASSHRRQVYNEQFF. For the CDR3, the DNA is TGTGCCAGCAGCCACCGGAGGCAGGTTTACAATGAGCAGTTCTTC. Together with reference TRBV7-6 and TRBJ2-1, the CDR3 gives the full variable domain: GAGVSQSPRYKVTKRGQDVALRCDPISGHVSLYWYRQALGQGPEFLTYFNYEAQQDKSGLPNDRFSAERPEGSISTLTIQRTEQRDSAMYRCASSHRRQVYNEQFFGPGTRLTVL.

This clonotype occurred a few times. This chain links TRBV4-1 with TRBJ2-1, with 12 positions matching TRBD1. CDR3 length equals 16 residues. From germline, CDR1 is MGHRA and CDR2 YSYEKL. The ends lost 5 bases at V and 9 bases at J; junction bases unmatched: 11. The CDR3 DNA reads TGCGCCAGCAGCGGTCCCCGGGACAGGGGGCACGGTGAGCAGTTCTTC. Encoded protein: CASSGPRDRGHGEQFF.

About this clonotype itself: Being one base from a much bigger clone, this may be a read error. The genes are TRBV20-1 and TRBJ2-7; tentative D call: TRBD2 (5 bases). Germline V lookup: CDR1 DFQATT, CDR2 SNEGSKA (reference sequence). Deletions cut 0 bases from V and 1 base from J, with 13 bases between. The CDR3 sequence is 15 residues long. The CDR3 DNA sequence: TGCAGTGCTAGAGATCCGGGCGGGCCTTCCTACGAGCAGTACTTC. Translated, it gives CSARDPGGPSYEQYF.

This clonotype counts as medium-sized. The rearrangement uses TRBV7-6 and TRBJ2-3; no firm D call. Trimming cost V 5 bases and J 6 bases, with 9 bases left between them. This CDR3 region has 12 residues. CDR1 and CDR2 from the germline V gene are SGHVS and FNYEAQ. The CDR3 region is CASSGRLDTQYF. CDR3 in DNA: TGTGCCAGCAGCGGTAGACTTGATACGCAGTATTTT. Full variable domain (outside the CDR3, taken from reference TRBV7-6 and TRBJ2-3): GAGVSQSPRYKVTKRGQDVALRCDPISGHVSLYWYRQALGQGPEFLTYFNYEAQQDKSGLPNDRFSAERPEGSISTLTIQRTEQRDSAMYRCASSGRLDTQYFGPGTRLTVL.

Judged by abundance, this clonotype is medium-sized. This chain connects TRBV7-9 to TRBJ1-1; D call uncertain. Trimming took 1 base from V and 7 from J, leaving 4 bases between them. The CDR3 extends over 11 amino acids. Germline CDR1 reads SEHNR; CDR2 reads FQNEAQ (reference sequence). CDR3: CASSLGGEAFF. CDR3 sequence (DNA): TGTGCCAGCAGCTTAGGTGGTGAAGCTTTCTTT.

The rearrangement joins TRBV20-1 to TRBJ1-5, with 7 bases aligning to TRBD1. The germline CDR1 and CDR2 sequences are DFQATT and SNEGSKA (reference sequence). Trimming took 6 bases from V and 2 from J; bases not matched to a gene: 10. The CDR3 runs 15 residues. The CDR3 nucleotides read TGCAGTGCGCCAAAGGGAACAGGGGGCAATCAGCCCCAGCATTTT. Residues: CSAPKGTGGNQPQHF.

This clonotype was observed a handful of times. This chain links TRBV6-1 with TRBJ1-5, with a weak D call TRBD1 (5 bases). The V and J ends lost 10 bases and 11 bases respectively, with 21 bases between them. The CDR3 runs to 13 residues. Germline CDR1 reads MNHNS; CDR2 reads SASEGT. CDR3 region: CAIRGGADPAQHF. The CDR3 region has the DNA TGTGCCATCCGTGGGGGTGCTGACCCGGCCCAGCATTTT.

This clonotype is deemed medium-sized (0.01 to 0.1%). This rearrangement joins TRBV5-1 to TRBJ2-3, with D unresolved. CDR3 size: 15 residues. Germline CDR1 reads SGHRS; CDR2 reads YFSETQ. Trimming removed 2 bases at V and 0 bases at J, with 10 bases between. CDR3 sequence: CASSLEKASTDTQYF. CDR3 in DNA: TGCGCCAGCAGCTTAGAAAAAGCTAGCACAGATACGCAGTATTTT.

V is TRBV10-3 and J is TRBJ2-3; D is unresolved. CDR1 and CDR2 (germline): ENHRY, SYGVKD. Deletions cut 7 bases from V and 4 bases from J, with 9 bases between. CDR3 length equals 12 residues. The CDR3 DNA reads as TGTGCCATCACCGTGGACGCAGATACGCAGTATTTT. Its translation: CAITVDADTQYF.

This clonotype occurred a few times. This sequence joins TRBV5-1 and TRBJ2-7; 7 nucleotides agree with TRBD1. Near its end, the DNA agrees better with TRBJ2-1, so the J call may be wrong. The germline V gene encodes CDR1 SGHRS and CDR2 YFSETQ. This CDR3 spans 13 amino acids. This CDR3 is CASSWTGTYEQFF. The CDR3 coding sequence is TGCGCCAGCAGCTGGACAGGTACCTACGAGCAGTTCTTC.

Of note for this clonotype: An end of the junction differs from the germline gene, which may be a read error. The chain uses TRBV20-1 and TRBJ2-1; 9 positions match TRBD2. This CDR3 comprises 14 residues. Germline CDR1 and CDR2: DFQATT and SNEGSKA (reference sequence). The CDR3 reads CSAQTSGAYNEQSF. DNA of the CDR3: TGCAGTGCTCAGACTAGCGGAGCCTACAATGAGCAGTCCTTC.